The 4 T cell receptor beta chains reported below all come from one sample, sequenced in a study of blood T cell repertoires in COVID-19. This table comes from immunoSEQ multiplex PCR, and its TCRdb copy is limited to in-frame clones, with some not included. The data contain fewer than 200,000 clones, approximately 79% of them singletons. Sample: peripheral blood. These receptors originate from an older woman with COVID-19, enrolled during active disease.

This clone showed up just a few times. The gene calls are TRBV10-3 and TRBJ2-7; the match to TRBD2 covers 10 bases. Germline trimming cut 5 bases from V and 7 bases from J; bases unmatched to any gene: 5. Germline V gives CDR1 ENHRY, CDR2 SYGVKD. The CDR3 consists of 13 residues. CDR3 bases: TGTGCCATCAGTCTAGCGGGAGTAGGTGAGCAGTACTTC. Residues: CAISLAGVGEQYF.

The chain carries TRBV5-1 and TRBJ2-3; D is unclear. Trimming took off 1 base at V and 4 bases at J, with 4 bases between the two ends. Germline CDR1 and CDR2: SGHRS and YFSETQ. The CDR3 length is 12 residues. CDR3 residues: CASSLPSDTQYF. CDR3 in DNA: TGCGCCAGCAGCTTGCCCTCAGATACGCAGTATTTT.

The V and J genes are TRBV12-5 and TRBJ2-3, with 8 bases identical to TRBD1. CDR1 and CDR2 from the germline V gene are LGHNT and FRNRAP. The junction had 6 bases not matched to a gene; V was cut back by 5 bases and J by 5 bases. The CDR3 spans 14 residues. In nucleotides, the CDR3 is TGTGCTAGTGGTCCGGGGACAGGAGGAGATACGCAGTATTTT. The encoded protein is CASGPGTGGDTQYF.

V usage is TRBV28 and J usage is TRBJ1-4; no reliable D call. The germline V and J ends were trimmed by 7 bases and 5 bases, with 8 bases remaining between them. The CDR3 sequence is 12 residues long. The V gene's germline CDR1 is MDHEN and CDR2 SYDVKM. CDR3 sequence: CASKQMNEKLFF. The CDR3 nucleotides read TGTGCCAGCAAACAGATGAATGAAAAACTGTTTTTT.